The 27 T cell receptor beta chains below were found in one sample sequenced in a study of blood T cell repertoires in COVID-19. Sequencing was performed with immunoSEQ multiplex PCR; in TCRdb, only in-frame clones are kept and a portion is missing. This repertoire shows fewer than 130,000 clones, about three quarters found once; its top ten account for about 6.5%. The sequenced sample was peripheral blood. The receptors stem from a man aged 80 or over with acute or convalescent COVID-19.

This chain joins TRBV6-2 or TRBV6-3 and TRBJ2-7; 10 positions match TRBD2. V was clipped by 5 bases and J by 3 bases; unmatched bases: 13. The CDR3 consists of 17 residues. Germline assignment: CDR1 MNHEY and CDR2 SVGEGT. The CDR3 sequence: CASSAGLAGDFGYEQYF. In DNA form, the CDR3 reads TGTGCCAGCAGTGCGGGGCTAGCGGGAGATTTTGGCTACGAGCAGTACTTC.

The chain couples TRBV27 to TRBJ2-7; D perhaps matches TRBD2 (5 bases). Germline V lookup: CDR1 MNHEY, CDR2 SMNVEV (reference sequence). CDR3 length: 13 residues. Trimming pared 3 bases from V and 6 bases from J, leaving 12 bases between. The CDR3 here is CASSLDLEAEQYF. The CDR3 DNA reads TGTGCCAGCAGTTTGGATTTGGAGGCCGAGCAGTACTTC.

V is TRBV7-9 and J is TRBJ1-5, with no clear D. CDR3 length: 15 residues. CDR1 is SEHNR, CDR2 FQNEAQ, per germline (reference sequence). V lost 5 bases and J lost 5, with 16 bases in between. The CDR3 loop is CASSLVGSGDQPQHF. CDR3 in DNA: TGTGCCAGCAGCCTGGTCGGGAGCGGGGATCAGCCCCAGCATTTT.

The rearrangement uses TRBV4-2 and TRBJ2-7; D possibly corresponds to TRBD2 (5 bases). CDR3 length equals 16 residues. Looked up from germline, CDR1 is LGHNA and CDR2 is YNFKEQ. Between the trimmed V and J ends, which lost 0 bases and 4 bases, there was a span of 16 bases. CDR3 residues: CASSQDWSAGTYEQYF. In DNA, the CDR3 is TGTGCCAGCAGCCAAGACTGGAGTGCGGGTACATACGAGCAGTACTTC.

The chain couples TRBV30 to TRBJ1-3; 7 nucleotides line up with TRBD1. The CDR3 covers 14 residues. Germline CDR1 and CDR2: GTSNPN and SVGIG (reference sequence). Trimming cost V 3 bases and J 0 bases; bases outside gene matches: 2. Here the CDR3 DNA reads TGTGCCTGGAGCCGGGACAGCTCTGGAAACACCATATATTTT. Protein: CAWSRDSSGNTIYF.

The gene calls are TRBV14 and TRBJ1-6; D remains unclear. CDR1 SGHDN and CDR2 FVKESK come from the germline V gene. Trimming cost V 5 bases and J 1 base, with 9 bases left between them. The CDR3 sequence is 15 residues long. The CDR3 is CASSAGVSYNSPLHF. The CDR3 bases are TGTGCCAGCAGCGCCGGGGTTTCCTATAATTCACCCCTCCACTTT.

The CDR3 here is CASSLEAVQETQYF. The CDR3 DNA reads as TGCGCCAGCAGCTTGGAGGCGGTCCAAGAGACCCAGTACTTC. This sequence joins TRBV5-1 and TRBJ2-5; D is uncertain. In germline, CDR1 is SGHRS, CDR2 YFSETQ. Trimming removed 0 bases from V and 1 base from J, with 7 bases in between. The CDR3 contains 14 residues.

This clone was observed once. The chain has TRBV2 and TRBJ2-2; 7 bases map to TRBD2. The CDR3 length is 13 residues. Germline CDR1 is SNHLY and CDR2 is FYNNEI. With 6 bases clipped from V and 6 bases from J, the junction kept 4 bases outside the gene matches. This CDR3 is CASRPTSAGELFF. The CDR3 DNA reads TGTGCCAGCAGACCTACTAGCGCCGGGGAGCTGTTTTTT.

The CDR3 protein is CASSHWRQETQYF. CDR3 sequence (DNA): TGCGCCAGCAGCCATTGGCGGCAAGAGACCCAGTACTTC. V usage is TRBV4-1 and J usage is TRBJ2-5; D ambiguous. This CDR3 is 13 amino acids long. The germline CDR1 and CDR2 sequences are MGHRA and YSYEKL. V shed 3 bases and J shed 2 bases, with 7 bases lying between them.

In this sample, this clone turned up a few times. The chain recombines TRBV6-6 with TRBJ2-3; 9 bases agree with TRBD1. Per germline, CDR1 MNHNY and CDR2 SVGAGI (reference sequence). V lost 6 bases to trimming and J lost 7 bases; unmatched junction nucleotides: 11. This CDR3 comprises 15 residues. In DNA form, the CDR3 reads TGTGCCAGCAGGGACGGGGACAGGGTGGGCCATACGCAGTATTTT. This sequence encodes CASRDGDRVGHTQYF.

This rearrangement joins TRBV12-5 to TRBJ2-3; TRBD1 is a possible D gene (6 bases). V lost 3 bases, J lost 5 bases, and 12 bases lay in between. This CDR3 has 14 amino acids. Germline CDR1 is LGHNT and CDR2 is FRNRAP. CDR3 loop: CASGLGEQGDTQYF. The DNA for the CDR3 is TGTGCTAGTGGTTTAGGGGAACAGGGAGATACGCAGTATTTT.

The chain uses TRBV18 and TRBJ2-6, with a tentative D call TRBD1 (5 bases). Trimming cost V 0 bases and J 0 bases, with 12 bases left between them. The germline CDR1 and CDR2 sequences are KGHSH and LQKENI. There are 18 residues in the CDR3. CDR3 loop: CASSPPGQLSSGANVLTF. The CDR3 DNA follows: TGTGCCAGCTCACCACCGGGGCAGTTGAGCTCTGGGGCCAACGTCCTGACTTTC.

The CDR3 DNA reads as TGTGCCACCAGTGAAGGGACAGAAGAGACCCAGTACTTC. Amino acids: CATSEGTEETQYF. The V call is TRBV24-1, the J call TRBJ2-5; TRBD1 matches 7 bases. CDR1 KGHDR and CDR2 SFDVKD come from the germline V gene. V shed 4 bases and J 3 bases; nucleotides not matched to a gene: 1. The CDR3 spans 13 residues.

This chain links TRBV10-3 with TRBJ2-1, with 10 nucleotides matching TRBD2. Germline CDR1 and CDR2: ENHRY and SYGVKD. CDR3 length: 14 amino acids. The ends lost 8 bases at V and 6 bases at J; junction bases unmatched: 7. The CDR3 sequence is CAISQREGSNEQFF. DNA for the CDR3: TGTGCCATCTCCCAGCGGGAGGGGTCCAATGAGCAGTTCTTC.

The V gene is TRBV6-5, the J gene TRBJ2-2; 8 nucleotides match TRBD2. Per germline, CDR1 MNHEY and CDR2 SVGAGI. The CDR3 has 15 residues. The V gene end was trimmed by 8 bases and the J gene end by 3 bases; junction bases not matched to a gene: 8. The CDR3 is CASGWSGSDTGELFF. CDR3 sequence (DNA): TGTGCCAGCGGATGGAGCGGGAGTGACACCGGGGAGCTGTTTTTT.

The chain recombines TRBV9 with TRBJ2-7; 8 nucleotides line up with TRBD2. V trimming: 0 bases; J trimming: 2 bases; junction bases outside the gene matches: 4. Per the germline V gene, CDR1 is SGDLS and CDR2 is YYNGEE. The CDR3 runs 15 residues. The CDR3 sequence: CASSVGSGGPYEQYF. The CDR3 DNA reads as TGTGCCAGCAGCGTAGGGTCGGGAGGGCCCTACGAGCAGTACTTC.

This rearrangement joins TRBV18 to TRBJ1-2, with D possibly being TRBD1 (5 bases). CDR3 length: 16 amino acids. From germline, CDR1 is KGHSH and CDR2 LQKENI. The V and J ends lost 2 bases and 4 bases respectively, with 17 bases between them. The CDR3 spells CASSPIAVRAGYGYTF. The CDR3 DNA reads TGTGCCAGCTCACCAATAGCGGTCAGGGCTGGCTATGGCTACACCTTC.

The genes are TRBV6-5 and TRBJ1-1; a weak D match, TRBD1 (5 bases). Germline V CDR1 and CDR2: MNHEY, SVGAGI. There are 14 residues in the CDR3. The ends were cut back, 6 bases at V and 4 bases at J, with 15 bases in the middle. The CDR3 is CASRSTGGGTEAFF. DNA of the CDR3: TGTGCCAGCAGATCCACCGGGGGGGGCACTGAAGCTTTCTTT.

CDR3 bases: TGTGCCAGCAGCCGGACAGGGTATAATTCACCCCTCCACTTT. This gives the protein CASSRTGYNSPLHF. The chain couples TRBV28 to TRBJ1-6; 8 nucleotides line up with TRBD1. CDR1 and CDR2 from the germline V gene are MDHEN and SYDVKM. V lost 6 bases and J lost 4; bases outside the gene matches: 2. This CDR3 region has 14 residues.

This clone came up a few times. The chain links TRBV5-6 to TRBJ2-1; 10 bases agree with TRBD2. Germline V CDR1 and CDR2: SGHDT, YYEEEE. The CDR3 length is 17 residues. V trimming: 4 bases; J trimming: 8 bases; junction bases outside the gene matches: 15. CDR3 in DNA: TGTGCCAGCAGCAGATGGCGGCCTAGCGGGAGTGTCCATGAGCAGTTCTTC. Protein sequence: CASSRWRPSGSVHEQFF. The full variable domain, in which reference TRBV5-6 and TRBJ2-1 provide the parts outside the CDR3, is DAGVTQSPTHLIKTRGQQVTLRCSPKSGHDTVSWYQQALGQGPQFIFQYYEEEERQRGNFPDRFSGHQFPNYSSELNVNALLLGDSALYLCASSRWRPSGSVHEQFFGPGTRLTVL.

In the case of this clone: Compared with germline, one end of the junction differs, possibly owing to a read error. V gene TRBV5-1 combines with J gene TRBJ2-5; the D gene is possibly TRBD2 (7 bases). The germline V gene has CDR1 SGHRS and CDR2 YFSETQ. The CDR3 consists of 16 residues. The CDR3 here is CARSLGGGAAQETQYF. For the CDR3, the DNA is TGCGCCCGCAGCTTGGGAGGGGGGGCGGCCCAAGAGACCCAGTACTTC.

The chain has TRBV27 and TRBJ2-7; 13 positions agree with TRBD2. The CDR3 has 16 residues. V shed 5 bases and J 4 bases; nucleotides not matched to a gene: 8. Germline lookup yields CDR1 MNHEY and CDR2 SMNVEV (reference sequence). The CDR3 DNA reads TGTGCCAGCAGTCCCTCTCGGACTAGCGGGAGATACGAGCAGTACTTC. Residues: CASSPSRTSGRYEQYF.

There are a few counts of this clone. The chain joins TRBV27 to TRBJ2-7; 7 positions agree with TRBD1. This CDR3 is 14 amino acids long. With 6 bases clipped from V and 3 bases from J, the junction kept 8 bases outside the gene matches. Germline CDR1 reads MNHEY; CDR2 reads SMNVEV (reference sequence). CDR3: CASRPSGQLYEQYF. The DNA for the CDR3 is TGTGCCAGCAGACCTTCGGGACAGCTCTACGAGCAGTACTTC.

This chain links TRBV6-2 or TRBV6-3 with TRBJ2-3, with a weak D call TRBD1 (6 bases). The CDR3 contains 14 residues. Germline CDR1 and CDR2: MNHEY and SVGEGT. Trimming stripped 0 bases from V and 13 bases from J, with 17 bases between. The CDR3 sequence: CASSYSTGGHREYF. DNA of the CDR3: TGTGCCAGCAGTTACTCGACAGGTGGCCACAGGGAGTATTTT.

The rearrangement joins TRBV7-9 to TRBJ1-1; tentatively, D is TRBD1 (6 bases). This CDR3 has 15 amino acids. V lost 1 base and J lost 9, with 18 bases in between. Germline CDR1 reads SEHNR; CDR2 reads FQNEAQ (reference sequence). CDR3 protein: CASSLGAGGGLQAFF. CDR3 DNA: TGTGCCAGCAGCTTAGGAGCGGGAGGGGGGCTTCAAGCTTTCTTT. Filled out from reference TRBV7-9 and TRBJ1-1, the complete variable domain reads DTGVSQNPRHKITKRGQNVTFRCDPISEHNRLYWYRQTLGQGPEFLTYFQNEAQLEKSRLLSDRFSAERPKGSFSTLEIQRTEQGDSAMYLCASSLGAGGGLQAFFGQGTRLTVV.

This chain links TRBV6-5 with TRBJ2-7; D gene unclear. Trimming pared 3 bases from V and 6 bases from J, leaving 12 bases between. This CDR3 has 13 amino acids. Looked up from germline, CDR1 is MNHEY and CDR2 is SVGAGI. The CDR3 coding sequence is TGTGCCAGCAGTTATGCTCACAACGCCGAGCAGTACTTC. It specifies CASSYAHNAEQYF.

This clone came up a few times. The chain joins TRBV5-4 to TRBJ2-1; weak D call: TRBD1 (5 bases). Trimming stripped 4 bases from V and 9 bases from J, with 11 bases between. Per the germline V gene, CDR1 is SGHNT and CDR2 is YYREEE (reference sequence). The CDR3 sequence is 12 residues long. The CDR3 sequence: CASSLPTAEQFF. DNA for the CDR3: TGTGCCAGCAGCCTTCCGACAGCTGAGCAGTTCTTC.